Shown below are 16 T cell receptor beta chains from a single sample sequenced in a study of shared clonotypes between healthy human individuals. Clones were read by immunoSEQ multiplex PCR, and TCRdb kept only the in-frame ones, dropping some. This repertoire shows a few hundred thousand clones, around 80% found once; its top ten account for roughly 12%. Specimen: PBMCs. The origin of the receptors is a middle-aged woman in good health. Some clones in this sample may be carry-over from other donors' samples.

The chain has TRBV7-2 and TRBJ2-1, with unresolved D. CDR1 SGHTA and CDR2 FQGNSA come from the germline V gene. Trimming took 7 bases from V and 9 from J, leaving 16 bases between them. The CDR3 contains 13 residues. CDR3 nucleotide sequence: TGTGCCAGCACTGTGCTCGCCTGGGCTGAGCAGTTCTTC. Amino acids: CASTVLAWAEQFF. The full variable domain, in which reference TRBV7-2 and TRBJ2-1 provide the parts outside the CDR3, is GAGVSQSPSNKVTEKGKDVELRCDPISGHTALYWYRQSLGQGLEFLIYFQGNSAPDKSGLPSDRFSAERTGGSVSTLTIQRTQQEDSAVYLCASTVLAWAEQFFGPGTRLTVL.

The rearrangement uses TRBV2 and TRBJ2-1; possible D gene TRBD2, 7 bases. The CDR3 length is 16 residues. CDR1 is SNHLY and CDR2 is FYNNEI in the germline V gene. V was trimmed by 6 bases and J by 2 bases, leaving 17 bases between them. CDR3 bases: TGTGCCAGCAGGTCCCGGGGGGCTGCGGCCTACAATGAGCAGTTCTTC. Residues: CASRSRGAAAYNEQFF.

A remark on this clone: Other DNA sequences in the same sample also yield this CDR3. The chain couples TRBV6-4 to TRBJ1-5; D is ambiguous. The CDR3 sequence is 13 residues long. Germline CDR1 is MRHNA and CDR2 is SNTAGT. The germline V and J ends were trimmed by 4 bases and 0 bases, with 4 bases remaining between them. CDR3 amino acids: CASSVDSNQPQHF. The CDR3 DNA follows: TGTGCCAGCAGTGTGGATAGCAATCAGCCCCAGCATTTT.

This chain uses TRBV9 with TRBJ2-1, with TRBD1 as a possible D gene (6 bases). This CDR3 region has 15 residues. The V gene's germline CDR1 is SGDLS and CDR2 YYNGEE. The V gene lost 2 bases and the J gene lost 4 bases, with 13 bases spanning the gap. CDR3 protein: CASSVGASPYNEQFF. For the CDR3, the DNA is TGTGCCAGCAGCGTGGGGGCGTCCCCTTACAATGAGCAGTTCTTC.

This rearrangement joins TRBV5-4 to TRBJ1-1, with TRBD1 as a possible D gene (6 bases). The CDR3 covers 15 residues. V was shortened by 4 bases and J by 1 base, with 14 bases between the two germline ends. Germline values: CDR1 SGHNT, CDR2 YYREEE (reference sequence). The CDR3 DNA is TGTGCCAGCAGCCCCCGGGGCAGGGGGAACACTGAAGCTTTCTTT. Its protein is CASSPRGRGNTEAFF. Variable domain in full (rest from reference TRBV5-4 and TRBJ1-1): ETGVTQSPTHLIKTRGQQVTLRCSSQSGHNTVSWYQQALGQGPQFIFQYYREEENGRGNFPPRFSGLQFPNYSSELNVNALELDDSALYLCASSPRGRGNTEAFFGQGTRLTVV.

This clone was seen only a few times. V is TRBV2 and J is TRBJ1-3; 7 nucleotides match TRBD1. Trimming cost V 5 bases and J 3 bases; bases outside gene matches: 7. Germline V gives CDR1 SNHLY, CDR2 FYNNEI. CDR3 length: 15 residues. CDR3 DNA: TGTGCCAGCAGTAGCAACAGGGGAAGTGGAAACACCATATATTTT. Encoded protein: CASSSNRGSGNTIYF.

The CDR3 DNA reads TGTGCCAGCCAGGGGGACTATGGCTACACCTTC. This translates into CASQGDYGYTF. The rearrangement links TRBV6-5 to TRBJ1-2, with 7 positions matching TRBD1. CDR1 MNHEY and CDR2 SVGAGI come from the germline V gene. There are 11 residues in the CDR3. V gave up 8 bases and J gave up 3 bases; unmatched junction bases: 0.

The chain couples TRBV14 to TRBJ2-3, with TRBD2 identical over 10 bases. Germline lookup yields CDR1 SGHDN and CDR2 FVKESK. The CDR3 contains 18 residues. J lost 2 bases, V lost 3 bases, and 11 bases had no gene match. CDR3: CASSQLPGLAGVTDTQYF. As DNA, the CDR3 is TGTGCCAGCAGCCAGCTACCTGGGCTAGCGGGAGTCACAGATACGCAGTATTTT.

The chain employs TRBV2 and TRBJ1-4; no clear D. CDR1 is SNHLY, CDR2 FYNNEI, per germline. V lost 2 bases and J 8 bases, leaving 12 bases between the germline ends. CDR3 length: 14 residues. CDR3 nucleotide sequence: TGTGCCAGCAGTGAAATAAGGGTACGGGAAAAACTGTTTTTT. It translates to CASSEIRVREKLFF.

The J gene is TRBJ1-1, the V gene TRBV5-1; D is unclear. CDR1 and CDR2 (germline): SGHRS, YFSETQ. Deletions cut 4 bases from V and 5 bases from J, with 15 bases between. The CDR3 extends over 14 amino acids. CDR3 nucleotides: TGCGCCAGCAGCCGGAACGTGGGTGGGACTGAAGCTTTCTTT. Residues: CASSRNVGGTEAFF.

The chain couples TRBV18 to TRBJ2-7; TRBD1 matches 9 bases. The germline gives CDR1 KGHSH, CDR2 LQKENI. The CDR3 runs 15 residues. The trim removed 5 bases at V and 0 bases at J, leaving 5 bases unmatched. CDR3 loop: CASSGTGMSSYEQYF. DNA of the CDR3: TGTGCCAGCTCAGGGACAGGGATGAGCTCCTACGAGCAGTACTTC.

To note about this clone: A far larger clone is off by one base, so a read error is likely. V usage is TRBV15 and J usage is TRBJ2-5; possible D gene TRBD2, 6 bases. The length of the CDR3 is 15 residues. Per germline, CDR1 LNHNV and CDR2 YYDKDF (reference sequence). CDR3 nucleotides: TGTGTCACCAGCAGAGCTCTAGCGCCCCAAGAGACCCAGTACTTC. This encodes CVTSRALAPQETQYF.

In DNA form, the CDR3 reads TGTGCCAGCAGCCCAGGAGGGGGCGCATCCGGCGAGCAGTTCTTC. This sequence encodes CASSPGGGASGEQFF. The rearrangement links TRBV11-2 to TRBJ2-1; D possibly corresponds to TRBD1 (7 bases). V shed 5 bases and J shed 10 bases, with 21 bases lying between them. The CDR3 covers 15 residues. Germline V gene lookup returns CDR1 SGHAT and CDR2 FQNNGV.

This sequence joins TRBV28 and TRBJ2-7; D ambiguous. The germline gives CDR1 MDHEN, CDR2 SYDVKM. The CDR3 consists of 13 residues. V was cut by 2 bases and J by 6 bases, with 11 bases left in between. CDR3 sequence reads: CASSLDGPGEQYF. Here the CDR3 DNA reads TGTGCCAGCAGTTTAGATGGTCCAGGCGAGCAGTACTTC.

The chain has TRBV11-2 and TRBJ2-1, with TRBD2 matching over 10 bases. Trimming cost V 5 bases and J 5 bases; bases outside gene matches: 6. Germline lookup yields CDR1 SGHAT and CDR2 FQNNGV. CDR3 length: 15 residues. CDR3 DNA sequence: TGTGCCAGCAGCAGGACCGGGACTAGCGACAATGAGCAGTTCTTC. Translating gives CASSRTGTSDNEQFF.

The CDR3 is CASSPGTGAYNEQFF. The CDR3 nucleotides are TGTGCCAGCAGCCCCGGGACAGGGGCCTACAATGAGCAGTTCTTC. The chain joins TRBV7-3 to TRBJ2-1; 10 bases map to TRBD1. CDR1 and CDR2 from the germline V gene are SGHTA and FQGTGA. The CDR3 loop spans 15 amino acids. V shed 5 bases and J 2 bases; nucleotides not matched to a gene: 3.